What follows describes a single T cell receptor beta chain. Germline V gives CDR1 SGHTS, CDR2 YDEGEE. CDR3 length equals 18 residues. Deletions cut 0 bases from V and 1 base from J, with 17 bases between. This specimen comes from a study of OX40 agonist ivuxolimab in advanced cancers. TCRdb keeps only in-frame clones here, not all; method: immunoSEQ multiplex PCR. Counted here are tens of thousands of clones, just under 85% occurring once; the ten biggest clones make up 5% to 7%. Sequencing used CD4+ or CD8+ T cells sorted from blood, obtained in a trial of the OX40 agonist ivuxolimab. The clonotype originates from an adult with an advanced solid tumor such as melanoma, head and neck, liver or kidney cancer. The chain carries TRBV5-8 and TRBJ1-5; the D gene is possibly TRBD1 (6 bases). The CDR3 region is CASSLAFTGRLSNQPQHF. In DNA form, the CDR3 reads TGTGCCAGCAGCTTGGCCTTTACAGGGAGATTGAGCAATCAGCCCCAGCATTTT.